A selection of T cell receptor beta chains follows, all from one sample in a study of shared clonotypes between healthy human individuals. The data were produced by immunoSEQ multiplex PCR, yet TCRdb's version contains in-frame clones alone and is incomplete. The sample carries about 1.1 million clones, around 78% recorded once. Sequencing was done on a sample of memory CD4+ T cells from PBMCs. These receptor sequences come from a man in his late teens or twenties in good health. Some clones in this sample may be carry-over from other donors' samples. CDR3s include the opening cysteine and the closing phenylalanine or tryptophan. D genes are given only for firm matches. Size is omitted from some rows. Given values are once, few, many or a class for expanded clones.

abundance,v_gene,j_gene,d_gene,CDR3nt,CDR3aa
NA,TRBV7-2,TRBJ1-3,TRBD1,TGTGCCAGCAGCGGGACAGGGGCTGGAAACACCATATATTTT,CASSGTGAGNTIYF
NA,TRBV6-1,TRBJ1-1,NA,TGTGCCAGCAGTGAAGGCTCGGCAGGGAGAACTGAAGCTTTCTTT,CASSEGSAGRTEAFF
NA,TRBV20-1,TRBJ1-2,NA,TGCAGTGCTACGATTAACTATGGCTACACCTTC,CSATINYGYTF
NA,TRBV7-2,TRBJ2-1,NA,TGTGCCAGCACCCTTGTTGGTGAGCAGTTCTTC,CASTLVGEQFF
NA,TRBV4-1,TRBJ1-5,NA,TGCGCCAGCAGCCAAGCAAGATATGAACAGGGAGGTCAGCCCCAGCATTTT,CASSQARYEQGGQPQHF
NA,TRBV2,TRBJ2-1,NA,TGTGCCAGCACCAGGGTACCGGGTGAGCAGTTCTTC,CASTRVPGEQFF
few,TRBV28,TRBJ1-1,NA,TGTGCCAGCAGTCCCCGGACCTATCAGGCTTTCTTT,CASSPRTYQAFF
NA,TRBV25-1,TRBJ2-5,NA,TGTGCCAGCAGTGTCCTAGACGAGACCCAGTACTTC,CASSVLDETQYF
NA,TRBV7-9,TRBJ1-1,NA,TGTGCCAGCAGCCAGTCCACGAACACTGAAGCTTTCTTT,CASSQSTNTEAFF
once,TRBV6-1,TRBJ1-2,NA,TGTGCCAGCAGTGAAGCCCAGGGCCCCTATGGCTACACCTTC,CASSEAQGPYGYTF
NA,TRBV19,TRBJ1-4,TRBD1,TGTGCCAGTAGTCTTCGGACAGGGCGTAATGAAAAACTGTTTTTT,CASSLRTGRNEKLFF
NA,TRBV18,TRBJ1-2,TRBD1,TGTGCCAGCTCACTGCCCGGGACAGATGGCTACACCTTC,CASSLPGTDGYTF
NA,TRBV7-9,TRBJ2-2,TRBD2,TGTGCCAGCAGCTTAGGCGGGAGCTTTGCCGGGGAGCTGTTTTTT,CASSLGGSFAGELFF
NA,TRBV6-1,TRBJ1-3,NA,TGTGCCAGCACGAAGGAATTTTATGGAAACACCATATATTTT,CASTKEFYGNTIYF
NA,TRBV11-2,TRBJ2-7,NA,TGTGCCAGCAGCTTAACCGACGGCTCCTACGAGCAGTACTTC,CASSLTDGSYEQYF
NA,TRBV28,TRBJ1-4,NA,TGTGCCAGCAGTTCGCCGACCCTCTTGAATGAAAAACTGTTTTTT,CASSSPTLLNEKLFF
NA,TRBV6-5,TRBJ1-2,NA,TGTGCCAGCATTGTGGGGGCCGACTATGGCTACACCTTC,CASIVGADYGYTF
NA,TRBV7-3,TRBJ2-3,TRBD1,TGTGCCAGTTCGACAGGGGGTCCGAAAGATACGCAGTATTTT,CASSTGGPKDTQYF
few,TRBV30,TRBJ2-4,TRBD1,TGTGCCTGGAGGGACAGGAACCTAGCCAAAAACATTCAGTACTTC,CAWRDRNLAKNIQYF
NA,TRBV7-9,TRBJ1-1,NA,TGTGCCAGCAGCCACGAAGGGGATCGGGCCCCGGACACTGAAGCTTTCTTT,CASSHEGDRAPDTEAFF
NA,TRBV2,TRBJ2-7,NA,TGTGCCAGCGGGACAACCTACGAGCAGTACTTC,CASGTTYEQYF
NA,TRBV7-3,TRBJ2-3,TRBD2,TGTGCCAGCAGCTCCCCGACTAGCGGGGGCACAGATACGCAGTATTTT,CASSSPTSGGTDTQYF
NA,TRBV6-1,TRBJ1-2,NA,TGTGCCAGCAGCGAAACAAAGCGTGGCTACACCTTC,CASSETKRGYTF
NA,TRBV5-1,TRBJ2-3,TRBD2,TGCGCCAGCAGCTGGACAACCGGGACTAGCGGGAGATACACAGATACGCAGTATTTT,CASSWTTGTSGRYTDTQYF
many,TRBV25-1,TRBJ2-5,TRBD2,TGTGCCTCACGACTAGCGGGAGGGAAAGAGACCCAGTACTTC,CASRLAGGKETQYF
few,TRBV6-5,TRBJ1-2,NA,TGTGCCAGCGGTACCCAGGGTGTCGGCTACACCTTC,CASGTQGVGYTF
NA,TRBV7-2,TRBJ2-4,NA,TGTGCCAGCAGCCCGACCAGCCGCCAGGGTACCAAAAACATTCAGTACTTC,CASSPTSRQGTKNIQYF
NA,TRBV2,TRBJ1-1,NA,TGTGCCAGCAGTTTCTTCACTGAAGCTTTCTTT,CASSFFTEAFF
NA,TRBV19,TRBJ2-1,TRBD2,TGTGCCAGTAGTATAGATCGTCTAGCGGGAGGGCCGAATGAGCAGTTCTTC,CASSIDRLAGGPNEQFF
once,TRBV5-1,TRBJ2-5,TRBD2,TGCGCCAGCAGCTTGGGAACTAGCGGGATTGCGGAGACCCAGTACTTC,CASSLGTSGIAETQYF
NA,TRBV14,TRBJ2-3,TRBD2,TGTGCCAGCAGCCAAGAACCCCCAGGGAGCGGGAGTAGTGATACGCAGTATTTT,CASSQEPPGSGSSDTQYF
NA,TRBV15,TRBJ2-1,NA,TGTGCCACCAGCAGAGAGGGCCAAGCCTACAATGAGCAGTTCTTC,CATSREGQAYNEQFF
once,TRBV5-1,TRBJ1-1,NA,TGCGCCAGCAGCTTGGTCAATCCAGGGCAGAACACTGAAGCTTTCTTT,CASSLVNPGQNTEAFF
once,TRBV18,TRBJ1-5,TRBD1,TGTGCCAGCTCCCCGACAGGGAGTCGACAGCCCCAGCATTTT,CASSPTGSRQPQHF
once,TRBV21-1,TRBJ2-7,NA,TGTGCCAGCAGCAGGGGGCTAGCGGAATCCTACGAGCAGTACTTC,CASSRGLAESYEQYF
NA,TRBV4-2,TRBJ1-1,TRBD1,TGTGCCAGCAGCCAACCGGGACAGGCAAACACTGAAGCTTTCTTT,CASSQPGQANTEAFF
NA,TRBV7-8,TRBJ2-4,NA,TGTGCCAGCAGCTTAGGGTTAAAGATACTAGCCAAAAACATTCAGTACTTC,CASSLGLKILAKNIQYF
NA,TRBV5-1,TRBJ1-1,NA,TGCGCCAGCAGCTTGGTGGGTTACTCGGCTGCTTTCTTT,CASSLVGYSAAFF
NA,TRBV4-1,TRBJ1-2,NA,TGCGCCAGCAGCCAAGAAGTCCCGGTTACCTATGGCTACACCTTC,CASSQEVPVTYGYTF
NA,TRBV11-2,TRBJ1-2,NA,TGTGCCAGCAGCTTCACACGGGGGGCAGTAGATGGCTACACCTTC,CASSFTRGAVDGYTF
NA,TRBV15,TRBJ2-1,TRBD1,TGTGCCACCAGAGGCCGGGACAGGGGGCCGTATGAGCAGTTCTTC,CATRGRDRGPYEQFF
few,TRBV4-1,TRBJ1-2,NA,TGCGCCAGCAGTCAAAAAGTTCAGGAGGGGGGGTTGGGCTACACCTTC,CASSQKVQEGGLGYTF
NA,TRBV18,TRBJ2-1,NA,TGTGCCAGCTCACCATTAGTAGATGAGCAGTTCTTC,CASSPLVDEQFF
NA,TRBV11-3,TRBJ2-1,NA,TGTGCCAGCAGCCGAGGGCTGAATGAGCAGTTCTTC,CASSRGLNEQFF
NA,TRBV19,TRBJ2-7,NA,TGTGCCAGTAGTATAGTGACCTCAAAGTATGACTACGAGCAGTACTTC,CASSIVTSKYDYEQYF
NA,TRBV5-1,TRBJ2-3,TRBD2,TGCGCCAGCAGCTTGGGACTAGCGGGAGGGCCGGGGGATACGCAGTATTTT,CASSLGLAGGPGDTQYF
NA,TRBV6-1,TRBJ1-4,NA,TGTGCCTGCAAACAGGGAGGTAGTGAAAAACTGTTTTTT,CACKQGGSEKLFF
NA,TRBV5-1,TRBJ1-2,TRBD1,TGCGCCAGCAGCCCGGGGACAGGGAGCGGCTACACCTTC,CASSPGTGSGYTF
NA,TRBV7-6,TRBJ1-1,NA,TGTGCCAGCAGCTTAGCCGGAGTGAACACTGAAGCTTTCTTT,CASSLAGVNTEAFF
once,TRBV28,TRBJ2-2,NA,TGTGCCAGCTCTCAGGGGCACCCCACCGGGGAGCTGTTTTTT,CASSQGHPTGELFF
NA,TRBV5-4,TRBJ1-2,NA,TGTGCCAGCAGCTTGTTTTCGGGGAAAGCTAACTATGGCTACACCTTC,CASSLFSGKANYGYTF
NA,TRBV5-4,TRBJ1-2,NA,TGTGCCAGCAGCTTGGGAAGTCCAATTAACTATGGCTACACCTTC,CASSLGSPINYGYTF
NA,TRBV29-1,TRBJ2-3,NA,TGCAGCGTTGCGGATACGCAGTATTTT,CSVADTQYF
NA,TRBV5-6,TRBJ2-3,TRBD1,TGTGCCAGCAGCTCGGGACAGGAGACAGATACGCAGTATTTT,CASSSGQETDTQYF